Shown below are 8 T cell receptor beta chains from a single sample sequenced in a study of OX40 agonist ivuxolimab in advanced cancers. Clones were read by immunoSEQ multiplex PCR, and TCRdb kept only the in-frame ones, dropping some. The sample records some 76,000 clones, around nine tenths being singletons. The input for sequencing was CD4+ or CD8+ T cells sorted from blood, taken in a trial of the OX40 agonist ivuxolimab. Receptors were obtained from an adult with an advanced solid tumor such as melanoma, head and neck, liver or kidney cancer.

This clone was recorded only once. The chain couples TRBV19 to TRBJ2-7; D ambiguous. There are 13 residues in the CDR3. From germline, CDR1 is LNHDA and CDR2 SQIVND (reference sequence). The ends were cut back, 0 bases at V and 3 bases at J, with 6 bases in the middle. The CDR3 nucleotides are TGTGCCAGTAGTATAGAGGAATTCTACGAGCAGTACTTC. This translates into CASSIEEFYEQYF.

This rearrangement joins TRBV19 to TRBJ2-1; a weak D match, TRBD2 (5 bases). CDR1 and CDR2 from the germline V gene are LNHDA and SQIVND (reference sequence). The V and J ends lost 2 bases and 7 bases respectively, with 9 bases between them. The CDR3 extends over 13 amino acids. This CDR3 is CASSIRPGNEQFF. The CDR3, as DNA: TGTGCCAGTAGTATACGGCCGGGAAATGAGCAGTTCTTC.

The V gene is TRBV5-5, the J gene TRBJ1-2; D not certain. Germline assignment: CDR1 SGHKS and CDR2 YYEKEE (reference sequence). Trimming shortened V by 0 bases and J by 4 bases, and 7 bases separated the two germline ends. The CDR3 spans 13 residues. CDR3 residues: CASSLDQSYGYTF. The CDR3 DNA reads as TGTGCCAGCAGCTTGGACCAGAGCTATGGCTACACCTTC.

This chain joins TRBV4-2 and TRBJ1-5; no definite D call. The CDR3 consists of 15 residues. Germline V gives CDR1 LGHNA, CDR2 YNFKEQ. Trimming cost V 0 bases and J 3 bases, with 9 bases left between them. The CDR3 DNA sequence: TGTGCCAGCAGCCAAGATGACGGCTCCAATCAGCCCCAGCATTTT. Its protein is CASSQDDGSNQPQHF.

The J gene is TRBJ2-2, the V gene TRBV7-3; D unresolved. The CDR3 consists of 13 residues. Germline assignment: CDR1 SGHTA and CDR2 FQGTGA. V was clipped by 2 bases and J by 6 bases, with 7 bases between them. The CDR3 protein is CASSLLGAGELFF. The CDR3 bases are TGTGCCAGCAGCTTACTTGGGGCCGGGGAGCTGTTTTTT.

The CDR3 reads CASSQNPAWGGPYEQYF. As DNA, the CDR3 is TGCGCCAGCAGCCAAAACCCGGCGTGGGGGGGGCCCTACGAGCAGTACTTC. This chain uses TRBV4-3 with TRBJ2-7, with D perhaps TRBD2 (7 bases). V shed 2 bases and J shed 2 bases, with 19 bases lying between them. Germline CDR1 and CDR2: LGHNA and YSLEER. The CDR3 is 17 residues long.

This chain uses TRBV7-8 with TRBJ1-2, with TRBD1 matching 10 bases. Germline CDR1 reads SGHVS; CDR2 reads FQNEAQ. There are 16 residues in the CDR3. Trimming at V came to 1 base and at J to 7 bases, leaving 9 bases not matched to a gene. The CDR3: CASSLGRRQGAGGYTF. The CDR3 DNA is TGTGCCAGCAGCTTAGGGAGGAGACAGGGGGCTGGTGGCTACACCTTC.

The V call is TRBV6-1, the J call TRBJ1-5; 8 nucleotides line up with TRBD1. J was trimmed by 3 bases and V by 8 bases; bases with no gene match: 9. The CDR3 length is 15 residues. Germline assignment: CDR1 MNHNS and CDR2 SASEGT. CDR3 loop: CASLVTGANNQPQHF. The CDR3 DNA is TGTGCCAGCTTGGTGACAGGGGCAAACAATCAGCCCCAGCATTTT.